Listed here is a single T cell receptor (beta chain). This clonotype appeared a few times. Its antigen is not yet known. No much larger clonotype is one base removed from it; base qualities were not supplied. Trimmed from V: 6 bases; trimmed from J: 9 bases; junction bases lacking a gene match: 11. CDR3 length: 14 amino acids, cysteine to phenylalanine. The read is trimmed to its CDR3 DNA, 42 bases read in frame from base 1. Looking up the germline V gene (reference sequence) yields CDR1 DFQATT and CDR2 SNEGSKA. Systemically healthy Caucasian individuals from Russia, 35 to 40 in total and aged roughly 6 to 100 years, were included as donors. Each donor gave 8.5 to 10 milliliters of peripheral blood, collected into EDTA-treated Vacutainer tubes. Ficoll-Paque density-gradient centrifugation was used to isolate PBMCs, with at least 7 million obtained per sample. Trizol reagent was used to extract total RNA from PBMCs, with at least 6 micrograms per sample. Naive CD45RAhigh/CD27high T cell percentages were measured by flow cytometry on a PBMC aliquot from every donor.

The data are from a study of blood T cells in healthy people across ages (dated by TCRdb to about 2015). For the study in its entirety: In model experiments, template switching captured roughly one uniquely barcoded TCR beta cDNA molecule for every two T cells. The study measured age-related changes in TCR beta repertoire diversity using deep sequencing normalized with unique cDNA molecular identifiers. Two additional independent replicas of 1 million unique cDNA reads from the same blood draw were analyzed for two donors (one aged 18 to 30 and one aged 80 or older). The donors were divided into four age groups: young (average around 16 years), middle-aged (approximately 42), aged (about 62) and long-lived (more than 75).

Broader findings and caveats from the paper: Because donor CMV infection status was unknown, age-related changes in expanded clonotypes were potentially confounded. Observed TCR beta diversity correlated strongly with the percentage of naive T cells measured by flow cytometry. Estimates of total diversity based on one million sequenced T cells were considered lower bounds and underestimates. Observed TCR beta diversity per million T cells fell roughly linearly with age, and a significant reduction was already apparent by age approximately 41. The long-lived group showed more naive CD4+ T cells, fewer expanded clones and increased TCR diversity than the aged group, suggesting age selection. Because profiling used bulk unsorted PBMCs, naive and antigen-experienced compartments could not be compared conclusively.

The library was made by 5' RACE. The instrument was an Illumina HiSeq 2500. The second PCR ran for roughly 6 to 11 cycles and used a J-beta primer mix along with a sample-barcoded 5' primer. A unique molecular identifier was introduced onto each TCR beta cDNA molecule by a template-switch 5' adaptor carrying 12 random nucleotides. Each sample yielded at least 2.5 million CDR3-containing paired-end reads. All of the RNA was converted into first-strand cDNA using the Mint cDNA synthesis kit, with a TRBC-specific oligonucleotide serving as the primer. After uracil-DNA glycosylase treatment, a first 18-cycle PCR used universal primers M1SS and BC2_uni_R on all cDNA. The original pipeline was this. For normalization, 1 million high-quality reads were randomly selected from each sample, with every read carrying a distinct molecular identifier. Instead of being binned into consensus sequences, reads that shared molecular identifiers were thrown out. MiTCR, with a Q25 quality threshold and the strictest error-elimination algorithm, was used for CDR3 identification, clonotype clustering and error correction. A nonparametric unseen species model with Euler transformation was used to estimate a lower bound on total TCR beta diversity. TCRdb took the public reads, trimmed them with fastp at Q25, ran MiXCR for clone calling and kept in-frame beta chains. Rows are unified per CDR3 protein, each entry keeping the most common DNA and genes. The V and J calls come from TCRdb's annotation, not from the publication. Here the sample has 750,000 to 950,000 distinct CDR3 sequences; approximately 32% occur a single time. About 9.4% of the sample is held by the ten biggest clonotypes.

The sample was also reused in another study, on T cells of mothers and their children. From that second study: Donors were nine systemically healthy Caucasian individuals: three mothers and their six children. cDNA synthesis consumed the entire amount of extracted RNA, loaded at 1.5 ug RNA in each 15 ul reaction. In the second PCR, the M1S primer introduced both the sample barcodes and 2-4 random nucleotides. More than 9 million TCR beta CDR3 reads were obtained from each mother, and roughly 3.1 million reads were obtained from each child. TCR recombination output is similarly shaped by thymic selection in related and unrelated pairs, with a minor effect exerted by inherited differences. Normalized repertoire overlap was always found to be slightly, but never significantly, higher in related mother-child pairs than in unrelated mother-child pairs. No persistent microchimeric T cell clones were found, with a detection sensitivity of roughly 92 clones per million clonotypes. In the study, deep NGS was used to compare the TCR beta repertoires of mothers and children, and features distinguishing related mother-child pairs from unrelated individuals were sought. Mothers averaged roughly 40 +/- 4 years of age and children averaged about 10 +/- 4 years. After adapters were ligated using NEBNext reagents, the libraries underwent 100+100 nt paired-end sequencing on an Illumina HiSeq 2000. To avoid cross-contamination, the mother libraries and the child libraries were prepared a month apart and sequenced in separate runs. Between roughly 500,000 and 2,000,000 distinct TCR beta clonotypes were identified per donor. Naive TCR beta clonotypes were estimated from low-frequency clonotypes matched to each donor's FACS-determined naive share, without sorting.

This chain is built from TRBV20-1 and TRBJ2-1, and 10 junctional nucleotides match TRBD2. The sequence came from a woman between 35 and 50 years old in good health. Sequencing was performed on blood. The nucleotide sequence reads TGCAGTGCCCACCACCAGCGGGGGGGTGGTGAGCAGTTCTTC. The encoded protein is CSAHHQRGGGEQFF.